Listed below are T cell receptor beta chains from one sample, sequenced in a study of blood T cells in healthy people across ages. A single record per CDR3 protein comes from TCRdb applying MiXCR to the 5' RACE reads. This sample carries 1.5 million to 2 million distinct CDR3 sequences, about two fifths of them seen once, and the ten largest clones take approximately 22%. The specimen was blood. Every receptor here comes from a human donor in good health. The CDR3 runs from the conserved cysteine through the conserved F or W. Fields, in order: D gene, clone size, V gene, J gene, CDR3 DNA, CDR3 protein. A D gene is named only where the DNA matches it firmly. The size entry is marked missing in some rows and otherwise reads once, few, many or a size class.

d_call: NA; clone_size: few; v_call: TRBV18; j_call: TRBJ1-1; cdr3_nt: TGTGCCAGCTCACGACCTCGTTCCATGAACACTGAAGCTTTCTTT; cdr3_aa: CASSRPRSMNTEAFF
d_call: NA; clone_size: NA; v_call: TRBV28; j_call: TRBJ2-3; cdr3_nt: TGTGCCAGCGGGCCAGGGGGGTATTTCACAGATACGCAGTATTTT; cdr3_aa: CASGPGGYFTDTQYF
d_call: NA; clone_size: NA; v_call: TRBV4-1; j_call: TRBJ1-1; cdr3_nt: TGCGCCAGCAGCCAAGTATGGCGGCAGAACACTGAAGCTTTCTTT; cdr3_aa: CASSQVWRQNTEAFF
d_call: TRBD1; clone_size: many; v_call: TRBV4-3; j_call: TRBJ2-5; cdr3_nt: TGCGCCAGCAGCACACGGACAGGGGAGTATGAGCAGTACTTC; cdr3_aa: CASSTRTGEYEQYF
d_call: NA; clone_size: NA; v_call: TRBV2; j_call: TRBJ2-1; cdr3_nt: TGTGCCAGCAGTGAAGGGGGAGGGGGCTTATTTAATGAGCAGTTCTTC; cdr3_aa: CASSEGGGGLFNEQFF
d_call: NA; clone_size: few; v_call: TRBV6-1; j_call: TRBJ1-2; cdr3_nt: TGTGCCAGCAGTGAAGCGGGAGATGGCTACACCTTC; cdr3_aa: CASSEAGDGYTF
d_call: NA; clone_size: NA; v_call: TRBV9; j_call: TRBJ1-2; cdr3_nt: TGTGCCAGCAGCGTATCAAGGGGAGGCTACACCTTC; cdr3_aa: CASSVSRGGYTF
d_call: NA; clone_size: few; v_call: TRBV10-3; j_call: TRBJ2-3; cdr3_nt: TGTGCCATCAGTGAATTGCCTTCTGATATGCAGTATTTT; cdr3_aa: CAISELPSDMQYF
d_call: NA; clone_size: NA; v_call: TRBV9; j_call: TRBJ1-5; cdr3_nt: TGTGCCAGCAGCGTGGGGCACACGGATCAGCCCCAGCATTTT; cdr3_aa: CASSVGHTDQPQHF
d_call: NA; clone_size: few; v_call: TRBV11-2; j_call: TRBJ2-1; cdr3_nt: TGTGCCAGCAGCTCAACGTTCGAGCAGTTCTTC; cdr3_aa: CASSSTFEQFF
d_call: NA; clone_size: NA; v_call: TRBV7-2; j_call: TRBJ1-1; cdr3_nt: TGTGCCAGCAGCATCGCCTTTCGAGTTGGCACTGAAGCTTTCTTT; cdr3_aa: CASSIAFRVGTEAFF
d_call: NA; clone_size: NA; v_call: TRBV12-3/TRBV12-4; j_call: TRBJ2-1; cdr3_nt: TGTGCCAGCAGCCGGGACCAGTTCAATGAGCAGTTCTTC; cdr3_aa: CASSRDQFNEQFF
d_call: NA; clone_size: NA; v_call: TRBV12-3/TRBV12-4; j_call: TRBJ1-5; cdr3_nt: TGTGCCAGCACTCTGGGGGGGAAACAGCCCCAGCATTTT; cdr3_aa: CASTLGGKQPQHF
d_call: NA; clone_size: few; v_call: TRBV12-3/TRBV12-4; j_call: TRBJ2-7; cdr3_nt: TGTGCCAGCAGTCCCCCCCTGTCGGATGAGCAGTACTTC; cdr3_aa: CASSPPLSDEQYF
d_call: NA; clone_size: few; v_call: TRBV29-1; j_call: TRBJ2-5; cdr3_nt: TGCAGCGTTGGATGGGGAAGAGTAGAGACCCAGTACTTC; cdr3_aa: CSVGWGRVETQYF
d_call: NA; clone_size: NA; v_call: TRBV20-1; j_call: TRBJ2-3; cdr3_nt: TGCAGTGCTAGAGGGGGCTACGGGGGCACAGATACGCAGTATTTT; cdr3_aa: CSARGGYGGTDTQYF
d_call: NA; clone_size: NA; v_call: TRBV7-2; j_call: TRBJ2-7; cdr3_nt: TGTGCCAGCAGCTTATATATCCAAGGGTCCTACGAGCAGTACTTC; cdr3_aa: CASSLYIQGSYEQYF
d_call: NA; clone_size: NA; v_call: TRBV7-9; j_call: TRBJ1-2; cdr3_nt: TGTGCCAGCAGCCCGGGGGCTAGTTCCGGCTACACCTTC; cdr3_aa: CASSPGASSGYTF
d_call: NA; clone_size: NA; v_call: TRBV6-6; j_call: TRBJ1-5; cdr3_nt: TGTGCCAGCAACAGCGCAGCGTATAGCAATCAGCCCCAGCATTTT; cdr3_aa: CASNSAAYSNQPQHF
d_call: NA; clone_size: NA; v_call: TRBV5-4; j_call: TRBJ2-1; cdr3_nt: TGTGCCAGCAGCGCGAACAGGGATACTGAGCAGTTCTTC; cdr3_aa: CASSANRDTEQFF
d_call: NA; clone_size: few; v_call: TRBV15; j_call: TRBJ1-1; cdr3_nt: TGTGCCACCCGAGAGACCGGAACGCGCACTGAAGCTTTCTTT; cdr3_aa: CATRETGTRTEAFF
d_call: NA; clone_size: NA; v_call: TRBV28; j_call: TRBJ1-6; cdr3_nt: TGTGCCAGCAGTTTAAGGGTTGCCTCACCCCTCCACTTT; cdr3_aa: CASSLRVASPLHF
d_call: NA; clone_size: few; v_call: TRBV6-6; j_call: TRBJ2-7; cdr3_nt: TGTGCCAGCAGTTACCGACTGAACTACGAGCAGTACTTC; cdr3_aa: CASSYRLNYEQYF
d_call: TRBD2; clone_size: few; v_call: TRBV9; j_call: TRBJ2-3; cdr3_nt: TGTGCCAGCAGCGCCATTAGCGGGGCTGATCTCACAGATACGCAGTATTTT; cdr3_aa: CASSAISGADLTDTQYF
d_call: NA; clone_size: NA; v_call: TRBV5-1; j_call: TRBJ1-2; cdr3_nt: TGCGCCAGCAGCCCCACGCAAATCTATGGCTACACCTTC; cdr3_aa: CASSPTQIYGYTF
d_call: NA; clone_size: NA; v_call: TRBV6-5; j_call: TRBJ2-7; cdr3_nt: TGTGCCAGCAGCCAAGACAGGTACTTCTACGAGCAGTACTTC; cdr3_aa: CASSQDRYFYEQYF
d_call: NA; clone_size: NA; v_call: TRBV2; j_call: TRBJ1-2; cdr3_nt: TGTGCCAGCAGTGTGTTAAATTCGGAGGGCTACACCTTC; cdr3_aa: CASSVLNSEGYTF
d_call: NA; clone_size: few; v_call: TRBV11-1; j_call: TRBJ2-1; cdr3_nt: TGTGCCAGCAGGTTAAGACTCCTGGGTTTTGGTGAGCAGTTCTTC; cdr3_aa: CASRLRLLGFGEQFF
d_call: NA; clone_size: few; v_call: TRBV7-2; j_call: TRBJ2-5; cdr3_nt: TGTGCCAGCAGCTTACTGTTCCAACAAGAGACCCAGTACTTC; cdr3_aa: CASSLLFQQETQYF
d_call: NA; clone_size: NA; v_call: TRBV28; j_call: TRBJ2-4; cdr3_nt: TGTGCCAGCAGTTTACAATTCCGTCCAGCCAAAAACATTCGGTACTTC; cdr3_aa: CASSLQFRPAKNIRYF
d_call: TRBD1; clone_size: few; v_call: TRBV7-2; j_call: TRBJ2-7; cdr3_nt: TGTGCCAGCAGCTTAAGTGTTCAGGGGGACTACGAGCAGTACTTC; cdr3_aa: CASSLSVQGDYEQYF
d_call: TRBD1; clone_size: few; v_call: TRBV15; j_call: TRBJ2-7; cdr3_nt: TGTGCCACCAGCAGAGGGGACAGCCCCTACGAGCAGTACTTC; cdr3_aa: CATSRGDSPYEQYF
d_call: NA; clone_size: many; v_call: TRBV4-3; j_call: TRBJ1-2; cdr3_nt: TGCGCCAGCAGCCAAGATCTAGCTAACTATGGCTACACCTTC; cdr3_aa: CASSQDLANYGYTF
d_call: TRBD1; clone_size: few; v_call: TRBV20-1; j_call: TRBJ2-1; cdr3_nt: TGCAGTGTTTCATCCGGGACAGGGATGAATGAGCAGTTCTTC; cdr3_aa: CSVSSGTGMNEQFF
d_call: NA; clone_size: NA; v_call: TRBV7-9; j_call: TRBJ2-1; cdr3_nt: TGTGCCTGCAGCCCCGCTGGGACCGGCAATGAGCAGTTCTTC; cdr3_aa: CACSPAGTGNEQFF
d_call: NA; clone_size: many; v_call: TRBV5-1; j_call: TRBJ2-3; cdr3_nt: TGCGCCAGCAGCTTAGGCGACGGGGGCGGGGCAGATACGCAGTATTTT; cdr3_aa: CASSLGDGGGADTQYF
d_call: TRBD1; clone_size: NA; v_call: TRBV27; j_call: TRBJ2-1; cdr3_nt: TGTGCCAGCAGTTCGACAGGGGCGGCGGTATATGAGCAGTTCTTC; cdr3_aa: CASSSTGAAVYEQFF
d_call: NA; clone_size: once; v_call: TRBV7-2; j_call: TRBJ1-1; cdr3_nt: TGTGCCAGCAGCCCTGGGTATAGCACTGAAGCTTTCTTT; cdr3_aa: CASSPGYSTEAFF
d_call: NA; clone_size: NA; v_call: TRBV5-1; j_call: TRBJ2-2; cdr3_nt: TGCGCCAGCAGCTTGGACAGGGCGAACACCGGGGAGCTGTTTTTT; cdr3_aa: CASSLDRANTGELFF
d_call: NA; clone_size: NA; v_call: TRBV2; j_call: TRBJ2-5; cdr3_nt: TGTGCCAGCAGTCGATTTTTAGGGGTCCAAGAGACCCAGTACTTC; cdr3_aa: CASSRFLGVQETQYF
d_call: TRBD2; clone_size: NA; v_call: TRBV27; j_call: TRBJ2-7; cdr3_nt: TGTGCCAGCAAACCGGGACTAGCGGGGGGATCCTACGAGCAGTACTTC; cdr3_aa: CASKPGLAGGSYEQYF